This T cell receptor (beta chain) was sequenced during a study of identical twins (dated by TCRdb to about 2016). For context, the study as a whole: TCR alpha and beta repertoires from monozygotic twins, unrelated adults of various ages and cord blood were deep-sequenced to test whether fetal clonotypes persist. Replicate twin experiments were performed at different times using different library preparation protocols to rule out contamination.

Library preparation was by 5' RACE. The data were produced on an Illumina HiSeq 2000. Template switching added a universal primer binding site, and the final cDNA carried a unique molecular identifier that allowed TCR cDNA molecules to be counted accurately. Specific primers in the conserved constant-segment region were used to synthesize first-strand cDNA for TCR alpha and beta chains. To control for contamination, each cDNA library was double barcoded with a SMART-Mk sample barcode plus Illumina barcodes. Two successive PCR steps introduced TruSeq adapter sequences along with Illumina sample barcodes. The TCR alpha and beta cDNA libraries were sequenced on the Illumina HiSeq platform using custom primers. On the study's bioinformatics: MiGEC processed the raw reads to extract unique molecular identifiers, while MiXCR was used to determine the CDR3 positions. Recombination models were inferred per individual with the repgenHMM and IGoR tools using an EM algorithm. The tcR package in R was used for shared clonotype analysis, with sharing normalized by the product of cloneset sizes. To study raw recombination without the effects of thymic and clonal selection, out-of-frame nonproductive sequences were analyzed. Clones were called with MiXCR by TCRdb after fastp trimmed the public reads at Q25, and only in-frame beta chains were retained. For every CDR3 protein sequence, its rows merge into one entry that carries the most common genes and DNA. The V and J calls and clone size are TCRdb's, not the authors'. The sample table lists around 570,000 distinct CDR3 sequences, 9.6% of them with a count of one. The biggest ten clones account for approximately 3% of the sample.

The table lists this clonotype with many counts. Its antigen has not been determined. Nothing much larger sits one base from this clone, and base qualities are not available. All donors were healthy Caucasians. Three pairs of female monozygotic twins, all aged about 18 to 30 years, were included in the twin cohort. The RNA used for TCR libraries was isolated from peripheral blood mononuclear cells. Summary of the overall study and its limitations: Excess twin sharing in beta out-of-frame sequences was weaker because fewer shared sequences lowered the signal-to-noise ratio. Abundant cord blood beta clonotypes had fewer insertions, young adult naive repertoires showed a similar but weaker trend, and memory repertoires showed no such trend. Because the same donors could not be followed over many years, the conclusions relied on cross-sectional statistical analysis. In monozygotic twins, recombination models systematically underestimated out-of-frame TCR alpha sharing, but the models matched the sharing seen between unrelated individuals. Compared with coincidental sharing between unrelated individuals, an excess of low generation-probability sequences was observed among out-of-frame TCR alpha sequences shared between twins. Zero-insertion analyses could be partly confounded by invariant T cells such as MAIT and iNKT, though diverse VJ usage argued against such confounding for most clonotypes.

Sequences SGHDN (CDR1) and FVKESK (CDR2) are obtained from the germline V gene. V is clipped by 4 bases and J by 5 bases, and the sequence between their germline boundaries is 18 bases long. The CDR3 contains 16 residues, cysteine and phenylalanine counted. The only DNA kept is the CDR3, 48 bases in frame from the first base. This sample was also put to use in a study of yellow fever vaccine responses in identical twins. The second study reports: According to the authors, the vaccine-induced T cell response in identical twins seemed to be partly convergent and partly specific to each individual. In the study, vaccine-responding T cell clones were precisely tracked in identical twins.

Rearrangement joined TRBV14 to TRBJ2-4; tentative D gene TRBD2, with 6 bases matching. The sample consisted of PBMCs. The clonotype was recovered from a young woman in good health. The nucleotide sequence reads TGTGCCAGCAGCCGAGGTGGAGGGTTTTTTGAAAACATTCAGTACTTC. Its protein is CASSRGGGFFENIQYF.